Below, 27 T cell receptor beta chains from the same sample are listed, as sequenced in a study of control samples from healthy donors and cancer patients. This table comes from immunoSEQ multiplex PCR, and its TCRdb copy is limited to in-frame clones, with some not included. The table shows about 170,000 clones, with just over 90% occurring only once. Specimen: blood. These receptors came from an older woman in good health.

The V and J genes are TRBV19 and TRBJ1-2, with D tentatively TRBD1 (6 bases). Trimming took off 5 bases at V and 5 bases at J, with 15 bases between the two ends. The CDR3 loop spans 14 amino acids. Germline lookup yields CDR1 LNHDA and CDR2 SQIVND (reference sequence). The CDR3 spells CASSSRTASYGYTF. DNA for the CDR3: TGTGCCAGTAGTTCGAGGACAGCCAGTTATGGCTACACCTTC. Supplemented by reference TRBV19 and TRBJ1-2, the full variable domain reads DGGITQSPKYLFRKEGQNVTLSCEQNLNHDAMYWYRQDPGQGLRLIYYSQIVNDFQKGDIAEGYSVSREKKESFPLTVTSAQKNPTAFYLCASSSRTASYGYTFGSGTRLTVV.

The rearrangement joins TRBV29-1 to TRBJ2-5; 7 positions match TRBD2. V gave up 1 base and J gave up 4 bases; unmatched junction bases: 9. In germline, CDR1 is SQVTM, CDR2 ANQGSEA. The CDR3 is made up of 15 amino acids. CDR3 region: CSVEVGGSSGETQYF. CDR3 nucleotide sequence: TGCAGCGTTGAAGTCGGGGGGTCCTCCGGAGAGACCCAGTACTTC.

The gene calls are TRBV5-6 and TRBJ1-1, with D possibly matching TRBD1 (6 bases). The CDR3 loop spans 14 amino acids. Trimming stripped 2 bases from V and 7 bases from J, with 15 bases between. Germline lookup yields CDR1 SGHDT and CDR2 YYEEEE. The CDR3 reads CASSFFGGWGEAFF. The CDR3 coding sequence is TGTGCCAGCAGCTTCTTCGGGGGCTGGGGTGAAGCTTTCTTT.

The CDR3 region is CASSRLSGAGTGELFF. As DNA, the CDR3 is TGTGCCAGCAGCCGTCTTTCGGGGGCGGGCACCGGGGAGCTGTTTTTT. The chain joins TRBV7-2 to TRBJ2-2; D possibly uses TRBD1 or TRBD2 (6 bases each). CDR1 and CDR2 (germline): SGHTA, FQGNSA. Trimming pared 5 bases from V and 4 bases from J, leaving 17 bases between. The CDR3 extends over 16 amino acids. Combining the CDR3 with reference TRBV7-2 and TRBJ2-2 gives the whole variable domain GAGVSQSPSNKVTEKGKDVELRCDPISGHTALYWYRQSLGQGLEFLIYFQGNSAPDKSGLPSDRFSAERTGGSVSTLTIQRTQQEDSAVYLCASSRLSGAGTGELFFGEGSRLTVL.

The chain has TRBV5-4 and TRBJ1-6, with TRBD1 matching 10 bases. The CDR3 consists of 16 residues. From germline, CDR1 is SGHNT and CDR2 YYREEE (reference sequence). V dropped 3 bases and J dropped 12; count of bases not matched to a gene: 12. DNA of the CDR3: TGTGCCAGCAGCTCGCCTTCCGGGACAGGGGACGAACCCCTCCACTTT. It specifies CASSSPSGTGDEPLHF.

The rearrangement links TRBV7-2 to TRBJ1-6; tentatively, D is TRBD1 (6 bases). Between the trimmed V and J ends, which lost 7 bases and 10 bases, there was a span of 23 bases. Germline V gene lookup returns CDR1 SGHTA and CDR2 FQGNSA. The CDR3 has 16 residues. For the CDR3, the DNA is TGTGCCAGCACCCTAAGAACAGGGAACTTAGGCTCACCCCTCCACTTT. It specifies CASTLRTGNLGSPLHF.

The V gene is TRBV6-2 or TRBV6-3, the J gene TRBJ1-1, with D uncertain. V gave up 3 bases and J gave up 4 bases, with 12 bases separating them. From germline, CDR1 is MNHEY and CDR2 SVGEGT. CDR3 size: 14 residues. Written as DNA, the CDR3 is TGTGCCAGCAGTTATATAGTCAGAGGCACTGAAGCTTTCTTT. Translated: CASSYIVRGTEAFF.

The chain employs TRBV12-3 or TRBV12-4 and TRBJ1-4; D is uncertain. Trimming removed 3 bases from V and 8 bases from J, with 4 bases in between. The CDR3 runs to 11 residues. The chain's CDR3 is CASSLWEKLFF. CDR3 DNA: TGTGCCAGCAGTTTGTGGGAAAAACTGTTTTTT.

V gene TRBV30 combines with J gene TRBJ1-2; D gene uncertain. V was clipped by 4 bases and J by 2 bases, with 11 bases between them. This CDR3 comprises 13 residues. Germline lookup yields CDR1 GTSNPN and CDR2 SVGIG (reference sequence). The CDR3 DNA is TGTGCCTGGAAAGTCTCGAGCAACTATGGCTACACCTTC. Encoded protein: CAWKVSSNYGYTF. The complete variable domain, with remaining parts taken from reference TRBV30 and TRBJ1-2, reads SQTIHQWPATLVQPVGSPLSLECTVEGTSNPNLYWYRQAAGRGLQLLFYSVGIGQISSEVPQNLSASRPQDRQFILSSKKLLLSDSGFYLCAWKVSSNYGYTFGSGTRLTVV.

The chain recombines TRBV6-1 with TRBJ2-3; 12 bases map to TRBD2. V shed 3 bases and J 4 bases; nucleotides not matched to a gene: 5. Germline assignment: CDR1 MNHNS and CDR2 SASEGT. The CDR3 has 16 residues. The CDR3, as DNA: TGTGCCAGCAGTGATCCGACTAGCGGGGGTGCAGATACGCAGTATTTT. This codes for CASSDPTSGGADTQYF.

The V and J genes are TRBV28 and TRBJ1-6; 7 bases are a match to TRBD1. The trim removed 3 bases at V and 0 bases at J, leaving 11 bases unmatched. Germline CDR1 is MDHEN and CDR2 is SYDVKM. The CDR3 spans 19 residues. CDR3 region: CASSFSSGRDSSYNSPLHF. The CDR3 DNA reads TGTGCCAGCAGTTTCTCCTCGGGCAGGGACAGCTCCTATAATTCACCCCTCCACTTT.

The chain recombines TRBV18 with TRBJ1-2; perhaps TRBD1 as D (6 bases). This CDR3 is 12 amino acids long. V was shortened by 5 bases and J by 8 bases, with 12 bases between the two germline ends. Germline V gene sequence: CDR1 KGHSH, CDR2 LQKENI. The CDR3 DNA sequence: TGTGCCAGCTCATCCGACACAGGGGGCTACACCTTC. It encodes CASSSDTGGYTF.

The chain uses TRBV4-2 and TRBJ1-2, with D perhaps TRBD1 (6 bases). V shed 3 bases and J shed 4 bases, with 18 bases lying between them. CDR1 is LGHNA and CDR2 is YNFKEQ in the germline V gene. This CDR3 is 16 amino acids long. The CDR3 region has the DNA TGTGCCAGCAGCCAGGAGTGGGACACCCTCGGCTATGGCTACACCTTC. Amino acid sequence: CASSQEWDTLGYGYTF.

This clone was seen just once. At the DNA level, this CDR3 is encoded by other sequences in the same sample as well. This chain's CDR3 is CASSRSETQYF. The CDR3, as DNA: TGTGCCAGCAGTCGGTCCGAGACCCAGTACTTC. The V call is TRBV6-6, the J call TRBJ2-5; D is undetermined. The CDR3 covers 11 residues. Germline V lookup: CDR1 MNHNY, CDR2 SVGAGI (reference sequence). V lost 5 bases, J lost 5 bases, and 6 bases lay in between.

This chain joins TRBV4-3 and TRBJ1-1; D perhaps matches TRBD1 (6 bases). V was trimmed by 5 bases and J by 3 bases, leaving 16 bases between them. Germline V CDR1 and CDR2: LGHNA, YSLEER. This CDR3 is 15 amino acids long. This CDR3 is CASSEIYTGYTEAFF. CDR3 DNA sequence: TGCGCCAGCAGCGAGATTTATACAGGGTACACTGAAGCTTTCTTT.

The chain uses TRBV20-1 and TRBJ2-1; TRBD2 matches at 9 bases. CDR3 length: 15 residues. J lost 3 bases, V lost 3 bases, and 6 bases had no gene match. Germline assignment: CDR1 DFQATT and CDR2 SNEGSKA (reference sequence). CDR3 in amino acids: CSASLAGVGYNEQFF. The CDR3 DNA sequence: TGCAGTGCTAGTTTAGCGGGGGTTGGCTACAATGAGCAGTTCTTC.

V gene TRBV5-1 combines with J gene TRBJ2-3, with D possibly TRBD2 on 6 matching bases. The CDR3 covers 15 residues. Germline CDR1 and CDR2: SGHRS and YFSETQ. Trimming removed 2 bases at V and 1 base at J, with 11 bases between. The CDR3, as DNA: TGCGCCAGCAGCTTTACGGGGGAACGCACAGATACGCAGTATTTT. Translated: CASSFTGERTDTQYF.

The chain has TRBV28 and TRBJ1-5; TRBD1 matches at 9 bases. CDR1 MDHEN and CDR2 SYDVKM come from the germline V gene. The CDR3 covers 18 residues. Trimming cost V 7 bases and J 0 bases; bases outside gene matches: 13. CDR3: CASTTQGADTYSNQPQHF. CDR3 in DNA: TGTGCCAGCACCACACAGGGGGCCGATACTTATAGCAATCAGCCCCAGCATTTT.

This clone was counted a few times. The rearrangement uses TRBV14 and TRBJ2-1; tentatively, D is TRBD1 (5 bases). The germline V gene has CDR1 SGHDN and CDR2 FVKESK. CDR3 length: 13 amino acids. The V end was cut by 3 bases, the J end by 11 bases, with 14 bases between. CDR3 residues: CASSQDQGAQQFF. DNA of the CDR3: TGTGCCAGCAGCCAGGATCAGGGTGCTCAGCAGTTCTTC. The full variable domain, with the rest looked up from reference TRBV14 and TRBJ2-1, is EAGVTQFPSHSVIEKGQTVTLRCDPISGHDNLYWYRRVMGKEIKFLLHFVKESKQDESGMPNNRFLAERTGGTYSTLKVQPAELEDSGVYFCASSQDQGAQQFFGPGTRLTVL.

The V call is TRBV7-9, the J call TRBJ1-6, with 10 bases that match TRBD1. Looked up from germline, CDR1 is SEHNR and CDR2 is FQNEAQ (reference sequence). Trimming at V came to 2 bases and at J to 5 bases, leaving 3 bases not matched to a gene. This CDR3 is 16 amino acids long. The CDR3 spells CASSLLDRGNNSPLHF. The CDR3 DNA reads TGTGCCAGCAGCTTACTGGACAGGGGGAATAATTCACCCCTCCACTTT.

The chain is built from TRBV14 and TRBJ1-2; a weak D match, TRBD1 (6 bases). The CDR3 runs 16 residues. Trimming shortened V by 4 bases and J by 4 bases, and 19 bases separated the two germline ends. Germline CDR1 SGHDN, CDR2 FVKESK. The CDR3 spells CASSPRQGSRIYGYTF. The CDR3, as DNA: TGTGCCAGCAGCCCCCGGCAGGGGTCGCGTATCTATGGCTACACCTTC.

V and J are TRBV7-9 and TRBJ1-1; D gene unclear. Per the germline V gene, CDR1 is SEHNR and CDR2 is FQNEAQ (reference sequence). V was shortened by 0 bases and J by 3 bases, with 5 bases between the two germline ends. CDR3 length: 13 residues. CDR3 region: CASSLAGYTEAFF. The DNA of the CDR3 is TGTGCCAGCAGCTTAGCGGGATACACTGAAGCTTTCTTT.

The rearrangement uses TRBV18 and TRBJ1-1; no firm D call. Germline lookup yields CDR1 KGHSH and CDR2 LQKENI. The V gene lost 2 bases and the J gene lost 0 bases, with 1 base spanning the gap. This CDR3 spans 12 amino acids. The CDR3 sequence is CASSPMNTEAFF. The DNA of the CDR3 is TGTGCCAGCTCACCAATGAACACTGAAGCTTTCTTT. Using reference TRBV18 and TRBJ1-1 for the parts outside the CDR3, the full variable domain is NAGVMQNPRHLVRRRGQEARLRCSPMKGHSHVYWYRQLPEEGLKFMVYLQKENIIDESGMPKERFSAEFPKEGPSILRIQQVVRGDSAAYFCASSPMNTEAFFGQGTRLTVV.

V and J are TRBV29-1 and TRBJ2-3, with a possible D match to TRBD2 (6 bases). Germline CDR1 is SQVTM and CDR2 is ANQGSEA. CDR3 length equals 14 residues. The V end lost 6 bases, the J end lost 3 bases, and 16 bases lay between the germline ends. CDR3 loop: CSVHGTQSTDTQYF. Written as DNA, the CDR3 is TGCAGCGTCCACGGGACTCAGAGTACAGATACGCAGTATTTT.

A remark on this clone: At one end, the junction sequence differs from germline, possibly due to a read error. The V call is TRBV5-6, the J call TRBJ2-5, with D unclear. Germline V gives CDR1 SGHDT, CDR2 YYEEEE. The CDR3 sequence is 14 residues long. The CDR3 sequence is CASSLSRFQKTQYF. CDR3 sequence (DNA): TGTGCCAGCAGCTTGTCCAGATTCCAAAAGACCCAGTACTTC.

The chain recombines TRBV6-5 with TRBJ2-3; D gene ambiguous. Per the germline V gene, CDR1 is MNHEY and CDR2 is SVGAGI. The CDR3 is 15 residues long. Trimming pared 2 bases from V and 5 bases from J, leaving 14 bases between. Here the CDR3 DNA reads TGTGCCAGCAGTTACGGTTACTTCCAAGGAGATACGCAGTATTTT. Translated: CASSYGYFQGDTQYF.

V and J are TRBV6-5 and TRBJ2-7, with TRBD1 matching 11 bases. This CDR3 is 15 amino acids long. Losses at the gene ends were 5 bases for V and 7 bases for J; bases not matched to a gene: 10. CDR1 is MNHEY, CDR2 SVGAGI, per germline. The CDR3 DNA reads TGTGCCAGCAGTCCGTTTGGACAGGGGGCGCGAGAGCAGTACTTC. Its protein product is CASSPFGQGAREQYF.